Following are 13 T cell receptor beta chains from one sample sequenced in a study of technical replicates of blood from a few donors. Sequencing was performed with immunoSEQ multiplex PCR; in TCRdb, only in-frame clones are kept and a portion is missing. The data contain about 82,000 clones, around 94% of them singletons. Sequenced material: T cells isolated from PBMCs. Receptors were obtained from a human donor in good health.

The CDR3 DNA follows: TGCAGTGCCCAGACTCACTACGAGCAGTACTTC. Translation: CSAQTHYEQYF. The chain recombines TRBV20-1 with TRBJ2-7; D uncertain. The CDR3 has 11 residues. Germline CDR1 DFQATT, CDR2 SNEGSKA (reference sequence). V dropped 6 bases and J dropped 3 bases, with 9 bases sitting between them.

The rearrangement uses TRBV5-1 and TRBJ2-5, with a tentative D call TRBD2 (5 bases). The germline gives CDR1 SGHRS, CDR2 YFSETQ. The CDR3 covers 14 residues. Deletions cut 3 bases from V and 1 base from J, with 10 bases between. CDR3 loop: CASSSRASQETQYF. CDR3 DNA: TGCGCCAGCAGCTCGAGGGCGTCCCAAGAGACCCAGTACTTC.

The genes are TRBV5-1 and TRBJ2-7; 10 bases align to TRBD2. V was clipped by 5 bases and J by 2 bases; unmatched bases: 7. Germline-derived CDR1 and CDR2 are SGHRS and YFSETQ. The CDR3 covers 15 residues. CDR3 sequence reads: CASRHVSGRPYEQYF. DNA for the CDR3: TGCGCCAGCAGACATGTTAGCGGGAGGCCCTACGAGCAGTACTTC.

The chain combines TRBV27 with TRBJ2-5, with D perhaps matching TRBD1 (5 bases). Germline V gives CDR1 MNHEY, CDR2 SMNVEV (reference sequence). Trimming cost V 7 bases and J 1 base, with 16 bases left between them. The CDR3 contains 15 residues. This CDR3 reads CASTRGLSFQETQYF. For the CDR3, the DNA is TGTGCCAGCACAAGGGGTTTGTCCTTCCAAGAGACCCAGTACTTC.

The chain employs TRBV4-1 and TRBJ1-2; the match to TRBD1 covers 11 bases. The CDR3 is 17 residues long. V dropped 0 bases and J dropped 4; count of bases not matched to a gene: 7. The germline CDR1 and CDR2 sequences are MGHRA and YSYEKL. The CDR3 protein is CASSQDSSGTGGYGYTF. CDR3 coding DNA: TGCGCCAGCAGCCAAGATTCGTCCGGGACAGGGGGCTATGGCTACACCTTC.

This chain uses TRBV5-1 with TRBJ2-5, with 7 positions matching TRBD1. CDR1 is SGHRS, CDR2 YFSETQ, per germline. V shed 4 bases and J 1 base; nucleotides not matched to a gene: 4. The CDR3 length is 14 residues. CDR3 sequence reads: CASSVTGSQETQYF. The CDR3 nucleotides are TGCGCCAGCAGCGTGACAGGGAGCCAAGAGACCCAGTACTTC.

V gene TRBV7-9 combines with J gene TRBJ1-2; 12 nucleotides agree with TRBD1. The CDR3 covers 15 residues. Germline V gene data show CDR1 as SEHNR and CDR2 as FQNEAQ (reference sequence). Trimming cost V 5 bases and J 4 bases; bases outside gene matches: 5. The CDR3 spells CASSGGTGGVYGYTF. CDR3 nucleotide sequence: TGTGCCAGCAGCGGAGGGACAGGGGGCGTCTATGGCTACACCTTC.

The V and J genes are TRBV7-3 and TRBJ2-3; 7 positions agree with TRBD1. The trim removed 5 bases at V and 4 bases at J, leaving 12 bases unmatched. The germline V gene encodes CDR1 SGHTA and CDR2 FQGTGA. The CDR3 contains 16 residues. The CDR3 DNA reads TGTGCCAGCAGCCTACACGACAGGGAGTTGTCAGATACGCAGTATTTT. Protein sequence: CASSLHDRELSDTQYF.

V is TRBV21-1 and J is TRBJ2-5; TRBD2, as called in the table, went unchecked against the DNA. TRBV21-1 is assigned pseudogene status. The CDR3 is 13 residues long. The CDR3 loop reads CASSKMGGETQYF. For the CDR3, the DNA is TGTGCCAGCAGCAAAATGGGAGGAGAGACCCAGTACTTC.

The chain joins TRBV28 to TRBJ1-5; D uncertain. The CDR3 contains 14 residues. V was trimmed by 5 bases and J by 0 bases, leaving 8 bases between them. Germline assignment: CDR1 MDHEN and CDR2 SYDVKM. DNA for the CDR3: TGTGCCAGCAGTAGCGCCTATAGCAATCAGCCCCAGCATTTT. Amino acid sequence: CASSSAYSNQPQHF.

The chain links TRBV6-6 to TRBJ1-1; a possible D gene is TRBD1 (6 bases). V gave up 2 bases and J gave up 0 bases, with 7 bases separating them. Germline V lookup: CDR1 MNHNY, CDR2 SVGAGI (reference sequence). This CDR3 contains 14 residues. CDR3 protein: CASSYTGLNTEAFF. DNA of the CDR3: TGTGCCAGCAGTTACACAGGGTTGAACACTGAAGCTTTCTTT.

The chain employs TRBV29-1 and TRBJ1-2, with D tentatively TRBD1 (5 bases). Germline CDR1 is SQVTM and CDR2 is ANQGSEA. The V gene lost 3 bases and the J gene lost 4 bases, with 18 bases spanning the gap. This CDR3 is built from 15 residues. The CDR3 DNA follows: TGCAGCGTTGAGTCAGACAGCTCTCCGTTCTATGGCTACACCTTC. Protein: CSVESDSSPFYGYTF.

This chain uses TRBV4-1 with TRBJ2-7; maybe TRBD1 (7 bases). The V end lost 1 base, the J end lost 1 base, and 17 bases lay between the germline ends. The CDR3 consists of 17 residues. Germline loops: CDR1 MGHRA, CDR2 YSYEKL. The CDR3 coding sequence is TGCGCCAGCAGCCAAGGACAGGGTAGCGGCCGTTCCTACGAGCAGTACTTC. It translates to CASSQGQGSGRSYEQYF.